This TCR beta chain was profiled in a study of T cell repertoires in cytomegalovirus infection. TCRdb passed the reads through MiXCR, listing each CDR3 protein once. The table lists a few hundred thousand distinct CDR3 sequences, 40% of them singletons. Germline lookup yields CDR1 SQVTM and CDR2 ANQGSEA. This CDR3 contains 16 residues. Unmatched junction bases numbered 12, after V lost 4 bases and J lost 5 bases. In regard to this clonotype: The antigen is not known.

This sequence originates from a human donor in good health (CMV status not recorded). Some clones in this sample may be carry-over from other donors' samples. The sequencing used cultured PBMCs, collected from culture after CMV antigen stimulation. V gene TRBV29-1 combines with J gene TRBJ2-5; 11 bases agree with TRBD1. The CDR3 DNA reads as TGCAGCGTTGTAGAACTTGGGACAGGGGGAGGGGAGACCCAGTACTTC. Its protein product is CSVVELGTGGGETQYF.